These 14 T cell receptor beta chains were sequenced from one sample in a study of blood T cell repertoires in COVID-19. Some clones are missing from TCRdb's copy, which holds only in-frame ones; the method was immunoSEQ multiplex PCR. Among 110,000 or so clones listed, around 90% were seen once. Sequences were obtained from peripheral blood. The receptors stem from a human donor in a cohort sampled during active COVID-19.

The chain has TRBV11-3 and TRBJ1-2; no reliable D call. V was clipped by 5 bases and J by 8 bases, with 18 bases between them. Looked up from germline, CDR1 is SGHNT and CDR2 is YENEEA. This CDR3 is built from 14 residues. In nucleotides, the CDR3 is TGTGCCAGCAGCCAGGACGGACTGGCTGGGGGCTACACCTTC. This gives the protein CASSQDGLAGGYTF.

This clone appeared once. This chain joins TRBV6-5 and TRBJ1-1; TRBD1 agrees at 9 bases. Losses at the gene ends were 5 bases for V and 7 bases for J; bases not matched to a gene: 5. CDR1 is MNHEY, CDR2 SVGAGI, per germline. The CDR3 totals 13 residues. The CDR3 loop reads CASSTGGRGEAFF. The CDR3 nucleotides read TGTGCCAGCAGTACAGGGGGCAGGGGTGAAGCTTTCTTT.

The chain uses TRBV18 and TRBJ2-7, with 7 bases fitting TRBD1. This CDR3 comprises 14 residues. The germline V gene encodes CDR1 KGHSH and CDR2 LQKENI. Trimming removed 6 bases from V and 3 bases from J; junction bases left unmatched: 8. This chain's CDR3 is CASSADRANYEQYF. The CDR3, as DNA: TGTGCCAGCTCCGCTGACAGGGCAAACTACGAGCAGTACTTC.

The genes are TRBV5-1 and TRBJ1-3; tentative D call: TRBD1 (5 bases). V gave up 1 base and J gave up 0 bases, with 14 bases separating them. Germline V gene sequence: CDR1 SGHRS, CDR2 YFSETQ. This CDR3 is built from 17 residues. CDR3 protein: CASSLRQGSSSGNTIYF. CDR3 DNA sequence: TGCGCCAGCAGCTTGCGCCAGGGCTCCTCCTCTGGAAACACCATATATTTT. The full variable domain, rest sourced from reference TRBV5-1 and TRBJ1-3, is KAGVTQTPRYLIKTRGQQVTLSCSPISGHRSVSWYQQTPGQGLQFLFEYFSETQRNKGNFPGRFSGRQFSNSRSEMNVSTLELGDSALYLCASSLRQGSSSGNTIYFGEGSWLTVV.

The chain recombines TRBV9 with TRBJ2-3, with 8 bases aligning to TRBD2. V shed 4 bases, J shed 0 bases, and the junction held 13 bases outside the gene matches. This CDR3 comprises 18 residues. Germline V gene data show CDR1 as SGDLS and CDR2 as YYNGEE. CDR3 DNA: TGTGCCAGCAGCTCGGGGGGGAGAGTTCCTAGGAGCACAGATACGCAGTATTTT. It codes for CASSSGGRVPRSTDTQYF.

The genes are TRBV2 and TRBJ2-3; D is ambiguous. Trimming removed 2 bases at V and 7 bases at J, with 22 bases between. Germline values: CDR1 SNHLY, CDR2 FYNNEI. This CDR3 is built from 17 residues. As DNA, the CDR3 is TGTGCCAGCAGTGAACTGTTCCAGACCCAATGGCGGCATACGCAGTATTTT. The encoded protein is CASSELFQTQWRHTQYF.

This clone was seen only a few times. The chain links TRBV28 to TRBJ2-3; 10 positions match TRBD2. This CDR3 spans 18 amino acids. Germline V CDR1 and CDR2: MDHEN, SYDVKM. The junction had 15 bases not matched to a gene; V was cut back by 6 bases and J by 3 bases. CDR3 nucleotides: TGTGCCAGCAGACGAGATCTAGCGGGAGTTGGTGGTACAGATACGCAGTATTTT. It yields the protein CASRRDLAGVGGTDTQYF.

V gene TRBV7-9 combines with J gene TRBJ1-2; 7 bases match TRBD1. V was pared by 5 bases and J by 7 bases, with 7 bases of the junction left unmatched. The length of the CDR3 is 13 residues. Germline values: CDR1 SEHNR, CDR2 FQNEAQ (reference sequence). Here the CDR3 DNA reads TGTGCCAGCAGCGGAGGGGGCGCGGGTGGCTACACCTTC. Amino acids: CASSGGGAGGYTF.

The J gene is TRBJ2-3, the V gene TRBV7-2; 9 bases are a match to TRBD2. The germline gives CDR1 SGHTA, CDR2 FQGNSA. The J segment lost 2 bases and the V segment lost 1 base, leaving 7 bases of the junction unmatched. This CDR3 region has 17 residues. CDR3 nucleotides: TGTGCCAGCAGCTTAGGCCTAGCGGGGAGTCACACAGATACGCAGTATTTT. Translated, it gives CASSLGLAGSHTDTQYF. The entire variable domain, with the rest obtained from reference TRBV7-2 and TRBJ2-3, is as follows: GAGVSQSPSNKVTEKGKDVELRCDPISGHTALYWYRQSLGQGLEFLIYFQGNSAPDKSGLPSDRFSAERTGGSVSTLTIQRTQQEDSAVYLCASSLGLAGSHTDTQYFGPGTRLTVL.

This clone was recorded once. J is TRBJ1-2 and V is TRBV5-4, with D unresolved. The germline V and J ends were trimmed by 0 bases and 0 bases, with 9 bases remaining between them. CDR3 length: 15 residues. CDR1 SGHNT and CDR2 YYREEE come from the germline V gene (reference sequence). In DNA form, the CDR3 reads TGTGCCAGCAGCTTGGTGACGGAGCCTAACTATGGCTACACCTTC. As protein: CASSLVTEPNYGYTF.

This chain uses TRBV27 with TRBJ2-7, with TRBD1 matching 7 bases. The CDR3 consists of 13 residues. Germline lookup yields CDR1 MNHEY and CDR2 SMNVEV (reference sequence). The V gene end was trimmed by 8 bases and the J gene end by 2 bases; junction bases not matched to a gene: 6. CDR3 residues: CASRRDSTYEQYF. In DNA, the CDR3 is TGTGCCAGCCGACGGGACAGCACCTACGAGCAGTACTTC.

The gene calls are TRBV7-2 and TRBJ2-7, with TRBD2 matching over 16 bases. The CDR3 spans 19 residues. The ends lost 4 bases at V and 8 bases at J; junction bases unmatched: 17. The germline V gene encodes CDR1 SGHTA and CDR2 FQGNSA. The chain's CDR3 is CASSSPGLAGGESYDKQYF. The DNA of the CDR3 is TGTGCCAGCAGCTCCCCGGGACTAGCGGGAGGGGAATCCTACGATAAGCAGTACTTC.

This chain uses TRBV7-2 with TRBJ1-5; D may be TRBD1 (6 bases). V gave up 4 bases and J gave up 4 bases, with 14 bases separating them. From germline, CDR1 is SGHTA and CDR2 FQGNSA. The CDR3 totals 15 residues. The CDR3 sequence is CASSSQGHPNQPQHF. Here the CDR3 DNA reads TGTGCCAGCAGCTCACAGGGCCACCCGAATCAGCCCCAGCATTTT.

V gene TRBV7-8 combines with J gene TRBJ2-2; D possibly corresponds to TRBD2 (6 bases). Deletions cut 1 base from V and 1 base from J, with 13 bases between. This CDR3 has 17 amino acids. Looked up from germline, CDR1 is SGHVS and CDR2 is FQNEAQ. The CDR3 coding sequence is TGTGCCAGCAGCTTAGTTTCGGGGGTTTTGAACACCGGGGAGCTGTTTTTT. Protein sequence: CASSLVSGVLNTGELFF.